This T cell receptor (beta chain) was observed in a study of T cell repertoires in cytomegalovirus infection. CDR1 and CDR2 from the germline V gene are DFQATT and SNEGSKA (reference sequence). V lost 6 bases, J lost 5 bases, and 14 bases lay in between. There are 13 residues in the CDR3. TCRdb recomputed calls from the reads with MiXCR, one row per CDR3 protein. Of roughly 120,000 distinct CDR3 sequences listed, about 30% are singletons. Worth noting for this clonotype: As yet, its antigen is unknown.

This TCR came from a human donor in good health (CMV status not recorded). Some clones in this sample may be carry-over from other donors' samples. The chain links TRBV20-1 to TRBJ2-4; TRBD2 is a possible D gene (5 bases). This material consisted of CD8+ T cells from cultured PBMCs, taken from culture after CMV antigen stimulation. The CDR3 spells CSAPGVCQNIQYF. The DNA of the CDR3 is TGCAGTGCCCCCGGGGTGTGCCAAAACATTCAGTACTTC.